Shown below are 4 T cell receptor beta chains from a single sample sequenced in a study of T cell repertoires in cytomegalovirus infection. One entry per CDR3 protein, called by TCRdb with MiXCR from the reads. The repertoire holds 380,000 or so distinct CDR3 sequences, with roughly 36% as singletons. These TCRs' antigens remain unknown. The source was cultured PBMCs, collected from culture after CMV antigen stimulation. These receptors originate from a human donor in good health (CMV status not recorded). Some clones in this sample may be carry-over from other donors' samples.

J is TRBJ2-2 and V is TRBV7-2; 8 positions match TRBD2. The CDR3 is 14 residues long. V trimming: 3 bases; J trimming: 5 bases; junction bases outside the gene matches: 2. Per the germline V gene, CDR1 is SGHTA and CDR2 is FQGNSA. CDR3 loop: CASSFGGATGELFF. CDR3 coding DNA: TGTGCCAGCAGCTTCGGGGGGGCTACCGGGGAGCTGTTTTTT.

This sequence joins TRBV5-8 and TRBJ1-5; D gene unclear. This CDR3 is 16 amino acids long. Trimming removed 0 bases at V and 2 bases at J, with 12 bases between. Per the germline V gene, CDR1 is SGHTS and CDR2 is YDEGEE. CDR3 sequence: CASSLGSGRGNQPQHF. The CDR3 DNA follows: TGTGCCAGCAGCTTGGGATCCGGGAGGGGCAATCAGCCCCAGCATTTT.

The rearrangement links TRBV5-1 to TRBJ1-2, with D perhaps matching TRBD1 (6 bases). Germline V lookup: CDR1 SGHRS, CDR2 YFSETQ. The length of the CDR3 is 18 residues. V dropped 3 bases and J dropped 0 bases, with 21 bases sitting between them. This chain's CDR3 is CASSWPRTEGGANYGYTF. The CDR3, as DNA: TGCGCCAGCAGCTGGCCTAGGACAGAGGGGGGAGCTAACTATGGCTACACCTTC.

This clonotype appeared a few times. The chain uses TRBV7-2 and TRBJ1-2, with 9 positions matching TRBD1. There are 14 residues in the CDR3. Trimming took 5 bases from V and 4 from J; bases not matched to a gene: 5. Germline CDR1 is SGHTA and CDR2 is FQGNSA. CDR3 coding DNA: TGTGCCAGCAGCCCAACGGACAGGGGCTATGGCTACACCTTC. Its translation is CASSPTDRGYGYTF.